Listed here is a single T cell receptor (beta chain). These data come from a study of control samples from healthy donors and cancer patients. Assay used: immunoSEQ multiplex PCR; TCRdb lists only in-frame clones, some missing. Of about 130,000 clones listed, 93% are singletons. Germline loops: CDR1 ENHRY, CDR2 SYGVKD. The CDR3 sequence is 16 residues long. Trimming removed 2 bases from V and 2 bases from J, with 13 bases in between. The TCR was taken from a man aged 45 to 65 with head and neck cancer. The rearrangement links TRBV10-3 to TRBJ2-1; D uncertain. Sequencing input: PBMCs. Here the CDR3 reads CAISERAMGTYNEQFF. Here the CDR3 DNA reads TGTGCCATCAGTGAGAGGGCAATGGGAACCTACAATGAGCAGTTCTTC.